The 2 T cell receptor beta chains in this list originate from one sample, sequenced in a study of cytomegalovirus exposure and HLA in healthy donors (dated by TCRdb to the late 2010s). Library generation was performed with the immunoSEQ multiplex PCR assay. For the multiplex PCR, a mixture combining 60 forward primers for TCR Vbeta segments and 13 reverse primers for TCR Jbeta segments was used. This immuneACCESS table, as held by TCRdb, lists in-frame sequences with V and J called but not all clones. Of the missing ones, under half trace to an unresolved V gene in checked studies; the others have no known cause. The sample yields over 200,000 clones; 80% to 90% were counted once. The ten largest clonotypes hold about 1% of the sample. The specimen was PBMCs. The receptor source for this set is a young woman in good health and CMV-seronegative.

This clone was seen only once. The V gene is TRBV5-6, the J gene TRBJ2-3, with TRBD2 matching 9 bases. This CDR3 contains 16 residues. CDR1 is SGHDT, CDR2 YYEEEE, per germline. J was trimmed by 7 bases and V by 1 base; bases with no gene match: 10. The DNA for the CDR3 is TGTGCCAGCAGCTTGCGTAGCGGGAGAAGGATAAATACGCAGTATTTT. Translated, it gives CASSLRSGRRINTQYF. Full variable domain (remainder filled in from reference TRBV5-6 and TRBJ2-3): DAGVTQSPTHLIKTRGQQVTLRCSPKSGHDTVSWYQQALGQGPQFIFQYYEEEERQRGNFPDRFSGHQFPNYSSELNVNALLLGDSALYLCASSLRSGRRINTQYFGPGTRLTVL.

The chain couples TRBV5-1 to TRBJ1-3; the D is unclear. Trimming removed 5 bases at V and 1 base at J, with 10 bases between. The CDR3 spans 14 residues. CDR1 is SGHRS, CDR2 YFSETQ, per germline. The CDR3 reads CASRLGGSGNTIYF. The CDR3 coding sequence is TGCGCCAGCAGGCTTGGAGGGTCTGGAAACACCATATATTTT.